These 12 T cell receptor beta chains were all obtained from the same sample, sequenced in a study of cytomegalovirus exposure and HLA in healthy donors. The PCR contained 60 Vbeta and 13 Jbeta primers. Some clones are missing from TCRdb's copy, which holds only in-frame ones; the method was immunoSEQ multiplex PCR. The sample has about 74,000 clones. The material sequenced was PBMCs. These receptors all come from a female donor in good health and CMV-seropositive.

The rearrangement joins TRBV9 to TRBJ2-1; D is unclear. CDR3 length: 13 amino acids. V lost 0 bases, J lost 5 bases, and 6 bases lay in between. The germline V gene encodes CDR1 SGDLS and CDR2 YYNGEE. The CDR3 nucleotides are TGTGCCAGCAGCGTAGTGACAAACAATGAGCAGTTCTTC. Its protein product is CASSVVTNNEQFF. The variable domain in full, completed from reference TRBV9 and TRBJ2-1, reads DSGVTQTPKHLITATGQRVTLRCSPRSGDLSVYWYQQSLDQGLQFLIQYYNGEERAKGNILERFSAQQFPDLHSELNLSSLELGDSALYFCASSVVTNNEQFFGPGTRLTVL.

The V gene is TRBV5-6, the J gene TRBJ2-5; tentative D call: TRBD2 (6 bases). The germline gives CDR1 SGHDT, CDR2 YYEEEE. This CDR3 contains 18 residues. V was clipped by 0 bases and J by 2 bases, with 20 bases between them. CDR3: CASSLVEASDYRQETQYF. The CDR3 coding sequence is TGTGCCAGCAGCTTGGTAGAGGCGTCGGACTACCGACAAGAGACCCAGTACTTC.

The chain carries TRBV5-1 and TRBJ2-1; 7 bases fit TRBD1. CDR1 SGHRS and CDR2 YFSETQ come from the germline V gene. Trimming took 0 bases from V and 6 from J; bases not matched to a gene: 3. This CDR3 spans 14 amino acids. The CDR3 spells CASSLDQGVNEQFF. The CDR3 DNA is TGCGCCAGCAGCTTGGACCAGGGGGTCAATGAGCAGTTCTTC.

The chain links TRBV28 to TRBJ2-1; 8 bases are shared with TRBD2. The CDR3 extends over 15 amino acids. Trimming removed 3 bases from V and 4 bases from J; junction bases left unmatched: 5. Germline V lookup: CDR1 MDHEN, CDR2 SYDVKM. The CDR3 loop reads CASSLGTRLYNEQFF. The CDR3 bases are TGTGCCAGCAGTTTGGGGACTAGATTATACAATGAGCAGTTCTTC.

The DNA for the CDR3 is TGTGCCAGCAGCTTAAAAGGGGGCGGGGATACGCAGTATTTT. Its protein is CASSLKGGGDTQYF. The chain employs TRBV7-3 and TRBJ2-3; 7 bases line up with TRBD1. With 1 base clipped from V and 6 bases from J, the junction kept 4 bases outside the gene matches. CDR3 size: 14 residues. Germline V CDR1 and CDR2: SGHTA, FQGTGA.

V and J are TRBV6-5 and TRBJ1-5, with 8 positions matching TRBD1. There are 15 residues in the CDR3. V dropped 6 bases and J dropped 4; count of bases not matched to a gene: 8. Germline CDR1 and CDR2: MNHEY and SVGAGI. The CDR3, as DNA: TGTGCCAGCAGCCGGGTACAGGGGGAGAATCAGCCCCAGCATTTT. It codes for CASSRVQGENQPQHF.

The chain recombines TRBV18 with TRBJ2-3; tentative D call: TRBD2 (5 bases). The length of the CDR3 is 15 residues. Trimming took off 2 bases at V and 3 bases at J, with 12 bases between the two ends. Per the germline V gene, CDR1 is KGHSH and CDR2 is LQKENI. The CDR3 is CASSPTVARTDTQYF. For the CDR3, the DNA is TGTGCCAGCTCACCAACGGTAGCGAGGACAGATACGCAGTATTTT.

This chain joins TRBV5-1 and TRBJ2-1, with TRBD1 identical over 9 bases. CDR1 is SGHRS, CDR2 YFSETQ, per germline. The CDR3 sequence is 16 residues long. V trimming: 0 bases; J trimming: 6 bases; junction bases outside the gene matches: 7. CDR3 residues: CASSLAVGTGSNEQFF. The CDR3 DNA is TGCGCCAGCAGCTTGGCCGTGGGGACAGGGTCCAATGAGCAGTTCTTC. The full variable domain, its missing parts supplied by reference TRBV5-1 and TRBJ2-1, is KAGVTQTPRYLIKTRGQQVTLSCSPISGHRSVSWYQQTPGQGLQFLFEYFSETQRNKGNFPGRFSGRQFSNSRSEMNVSTLELGDSALYLCASSLAVGTGSNEQFFGPGTRLTVL.

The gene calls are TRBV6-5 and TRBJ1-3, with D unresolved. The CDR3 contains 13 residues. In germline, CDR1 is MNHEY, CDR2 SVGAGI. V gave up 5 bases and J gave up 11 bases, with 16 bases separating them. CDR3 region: CASSPSPDGAIYF. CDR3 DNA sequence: TGTGCCAGCAGTCCGAGCCCGGACGGGGCCATATATTTT.

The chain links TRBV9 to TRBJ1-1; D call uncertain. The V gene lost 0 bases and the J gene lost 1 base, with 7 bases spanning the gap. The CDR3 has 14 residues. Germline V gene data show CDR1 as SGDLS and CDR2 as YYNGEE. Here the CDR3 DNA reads TGTGCCAGCAGCGTAGTGGGAGAGAACACTGAAGCTTTCTTT. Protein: CASSVVGENTEAFF.

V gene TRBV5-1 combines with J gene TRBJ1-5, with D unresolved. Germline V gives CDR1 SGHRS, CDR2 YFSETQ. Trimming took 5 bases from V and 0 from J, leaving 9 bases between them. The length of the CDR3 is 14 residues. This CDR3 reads CASSPGLSNQPQHF. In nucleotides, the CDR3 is TGCGCCAGCAGTCCAGGCCTTAGCAATCAGCCCCAGCATTTT.

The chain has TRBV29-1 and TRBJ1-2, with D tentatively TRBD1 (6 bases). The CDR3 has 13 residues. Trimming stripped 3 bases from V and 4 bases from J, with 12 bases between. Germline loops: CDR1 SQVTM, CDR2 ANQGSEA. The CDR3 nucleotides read TGCAGCGTTGATCTACAGGGAGCCTATGGCTACACCTTC. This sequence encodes CSVDLQGAYGYTF.